A selection of T cell receptor beta chains follows, all from one sample in a study of identical twins. TCRdb analysed the 5' RACE reads with MiXCR anew, one entry per CDR3 protein. Here the sample spans about 240,000 distinct CDR3 sequences, approximately 10% being singletons. Specimen: memory T cells sorted from blood. Receptors were obtained from a man in his forties or fifties in good health. Both conserved end residues are part of each CDR3. The D gene is left open where the match is weak. Clone size is stated in some rows and not others, as once, few, many or a class when expanded.

>TRBD1|many|TRBV20-1|TRBJ2-2
CSASPGQDPTGELFF
TGCAGTGCTAGTCCGGGACAGGACCCCACCGGGGAGCTGTTTTTT
>-|few|TRBV6-2/TRBV6-3|TRBJ1-5
CASSNVFVSNQPQHF
TGTGCCAGCAGCAACGTCTTTGTCAGCAATCAGCCCCAGCATTTT
>-|-|TRBV4-2|TRBJ2-1
CASSPQENRDSPFF
TGTGCCAGCAGCCCTCAAGAAAACCGGGACTCCCCTTTCTTC
>-|few|TRBV18|TRBJ2-5
CASSPRVEETQYF
TGTGCCAGCTCACCACGAGTCGAAGAGACCCAGTACTTC
>TRBD1|many|TRBV9|TRBJ2-4
CASSAGGGYIQYF
TGTGCCAGCAGCGCAGGGGGTGGATACATTCAGTACTTC
>-|many|TRBV5-5|TRBJ2-5
CASSSLDSQETQYF
TGTGCCAGCAGTTCCCTCGACTCCCAAGAGACCCAGTACTTC
>-|few|TRBV25-1|TRBJ2-5
CASSVLKSVETQYF
TGTGCCAGCAGTGTACTGAAAAGTGTAGAGACCCAGTACTTC
>-|-|TRBV5-8|TRBJ1-1
CASSPQVLRSTEAFF
TGTGCCAGCAGCCCGCAGGTTCTGCGATCCACTGAAGCTTTCTTT
>-|few|TRBV28|TRBJ1-4
CASSFGGKGQRSLF
TGTGCCAGCAGTTTTGGGGGGAAGGGACAACGATCCCTTTTT
>TRBD1|-|TRBV11-2|TRBJ1-4
CASSPGTVEKLFF
TGTGCCAGCAGCCCAGGGACAGTTGAAAAACTGTTTTTT
>-|-|TRBV20-1|TRBJ1-4
CSAISRASNEKLFF
TGCAGTGCCATAAGCAGGGCGTCAAATGAAAAACTGTTTTTT
>TRBD2|many|TRBV4-3|TRBJ2-1
CASSQTLAENYNEQFF
TGCGCCAGCAGCCAAACTCTAGCGGAGAACTACAATGAGCAGTTCTTC
>TRBD1|many|TRBV5-1|TRBJ2-7
CASSLGTGNHEQYF
TGCGCCAGCAGCTTGGGGACAGGGAACCACGAGCAGTACTTC
>-|few|TRBV2|TRBJ2-2
CASTKSRGSGELFF
TGTGCCAGCACCAAATCCCGAGGGTCCGGGGAGCTGTTTTTT
>TRBD1|-|TRBV29-1|TRBJ1-5
CSVWTGRGQPQHF
TGCAGCGTTTGGACAGGGAGGGGACAGCCCCAGCATTTT
>-|-|TRBV20-1|TRBJ2-1
CSALTGSSYNEQFF
TGCAGTGCCCTGACGGGGAGCTCCTACAATGAGCAGTTCTTC
>-|many|TRBV12-3/TRBV12-4|TRBJ2-5
CASSLGGGGETQYF
TGTGCCAGCAGCTTAGGAGGGGGCGGGGAGACCCAGTACTTC
>-|-|TRBV20-1|TRBJ2-1
CSAKSGSRYNEQFF
TGCAGTGCTAAGAGCGGATCCCGTTACAATGAGCAGTTCTTC
>TRBD1|many|TRBV3-1|TRBJ2-1
CASSHGTADNEQFF
TGTGCCAGCAGCCACGGGACAGCTGACAATGAGCAGTTCTTC
>TRBD1|-|TRBV18|TRBJ2-1
CASSSGTGASYNEQFF
TGTGCCAGCTCATCAGGGACAGGAGCCTCCTACAATGAGCAGTTCTTC
>TRBD1|-|TRBV15|TRBJ1-1
CATSTDRGRETEAFF
TGTGCCACCAGCACGGACAGGGGCAGAGAAACTGAAGCTTTCTTT
>-|few|TRBV5-1|TRBJ2-2
CASSFRPNTGELFF
TGCGCCAGCAGCTTCCGTCCGAACACCGGGGAGCTGTTTTTT
>TRBD1|many|TRBV28|TRBJ2-2
CASSYPQGTGPTGELFF
TGTGCCAGCAGTTACCCCCAGGGGACAGGTCCCACCGGGGAGCTGTTTTTT
>-|few|TRBV10-3|TRBJ1-5
CAISEAANQPQHF
TGTGCCATCAGTGAAGCCGCGAATCAGCCCCAGCATTTT
>TRBD1|-|TRBV7-9|TRBJ1-4
CASSLSTGGSEKLFF
TGTGCCAGCAGCTTATCGACAGGGGGAAGCGAAAAACTGTTTTTT
>-|-|TRBV20-1|TRBJ2-3
CSASSDLGAVSTDTQYF
TGCAGTGCTAGTTCGGACCTAGGAGCGGTGAGCACAGATACGCAGTATTTT